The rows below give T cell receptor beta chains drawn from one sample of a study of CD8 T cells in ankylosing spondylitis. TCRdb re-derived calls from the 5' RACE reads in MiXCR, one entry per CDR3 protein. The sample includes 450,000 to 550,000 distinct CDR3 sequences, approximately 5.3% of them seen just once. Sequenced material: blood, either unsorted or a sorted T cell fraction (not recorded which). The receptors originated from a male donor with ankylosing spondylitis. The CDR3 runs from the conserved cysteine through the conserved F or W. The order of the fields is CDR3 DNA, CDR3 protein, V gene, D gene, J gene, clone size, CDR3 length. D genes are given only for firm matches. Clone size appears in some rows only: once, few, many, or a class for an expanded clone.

CDR3 DNA: TGCAGTGCCCTGGACAGGGGGGAAGGGACTGAAGCTTTCTTT
CDR3 protein: CSALDRGEGTEAFF
V gene: TRBV20-1
D gene: TRBD1
J gene: TRBJ1-1
clone size: many
CDR3 length: 14

CDR3 DNA: TGTGCCAGCAGTTTAAGTAGGCCCTCTGGGGCCAACGTCCTGACTTTC
CDR3 protein: CASSLSRPSGANVLTF
V gene: TRBV12-3/TRBV12-4
D gene: .
J gene: TRBJ2-6
clone size: few
CDR3 length: 16

CDR3 DNA: TGTGCCAGCAGTTACACCGGTGGGGGGAACTATGGCTACACCTTC
CDR3 protein: CASSYTGGGNYGYTF
V gene: TRBV6-5
D gene: .
J gene: TRBJ1-2
clone size: many
CDR3 length: 15

CDR3 DNA: TGTGCCAGCAGCCAAGACCTGTTGGGAGTGGCTTTCTTT
CDR3 protein: CASSQDLLGVAFF
V gene: TRBV14
D gene: .
J gene: TRBJ1-1
clone size: many
CDR3 length: 13

CDR3 DNA: TGTGCCAGCAGTTCGGTCGGGGGCGCGGACTATGGCTACACCTTC
CDR3 protein: CASSSVGGADYGYTF
V gene: TRBV6-5
D gene: .
J gene: TRBJ1-2
clone size: many
CDR3 length: 15

CDR3 DNA: TGCAGTGCTAGGTCGCGGTCCTACAATGAGCAGTTCTTC
CDR3 protein: CSARSRSYNEQFF
V gene: TRBV20-1
D gene: .
J gene: TRBJ2-1
clone size: many
CDR3 length: 13

CDR3 DNA: TGTGCCAGCAGCGTAGAGGGCAGGACTGAAGCTTTCTTT
CDR3 protein: CASSVEGRTEAFF
V gene: TRBV9
D gene: .
J gene: TRBJ1-1
clone size: many
CDR3 length: 13

CDR3 DNA: TGTGCCAGCACCGTGGGACAGGGGGCGGGCGGCTACACCTTC
CDR3 protein: CASTVGQGAGGYTF
V gene: TRBV7-9
D gene: TRBD1
J gene: TRBJ1-2
clone size: many
CDR3 length: 14

CDR3 DNA: TGTGCCAGCTCACCAACCGGGACAGCGCCTAAGTATGACACCATATATTTT
CDR3 protein: CASSPTGTAPKYDTIYF
V gene: TRBV18
D gene: TRBD1
J gene: TRBJ1-3
clone size: many
CDR3 length: 17

CDR3 DNA: TGCGCCAGCAGCTTGGCAACAGGGGGCAGAGATACGCAGTATTTT
CDR3 protein: CASSLATGGRDTQYF
V gene: TRBV5-1
D gene: TRBD1
J gene: TRBJ2-3
clone size: many
CDR3 length: 15

CDR3 DNA: TGTGCCAGCAATGGTCCAGGCACAGATACGCAGTATTTT
CDR3 protein: CASNGPGTDTQYF
V gene: TRBV6-1
D gene: .
J gene: TRBJ2-3
clone size: many
CDR3 length: 13

CDR3 DNA: TGCAGTGCCAGCTCCGGCGGGAGCTCCTACAATGAGCAGTTCTTC
CDR3 protein: CSASSGGSSYNEQFF
V gene: TRBV20-1
D gene: TRBD2
J gene: TRBJ2-1
clone size: few
CDR3 length: 15

CDR3 DNA: TGTGCCAGCAGTGAATGGTTAGCGGGAGGGGACGAGACCCAGTACTTC
CDR3 protein: CASSEWLAGGDETQYF
V gene: TRBV25-1
D gene: TRBD2
J gene: TRBJ2-5
clone size: many
CDR3 length: 16

CDR3 DNA: TGTGCTAGCAGCCTCAGCAGGGCGGATGAGCAGTTCTTC
CDR3 protein: CASSLSRADEQFF
V gene: TRBV7-7
D gene: .
J gene: TRBJ2-1
clone size: .
CDR3 length: 13

CDR3 DNA: TGTGCCAGCAGTTCTGGGGGGGAGCAGTTCTTC
CDR3 protein: CASSSGGEQFF
V gene: TRBV12-3/TRBV12-4
D gene: .
J gene: TRBJ2-1
clone size: many
CDR3 length: 11

CDR3 DNA: TGTGCCAGCAGATCCCTAGCGGGGGCGAGGGAGACCCAGTACTTC
CDR3 protein: CASRSLAGARETQYF
V gene: TRBV7-2
D gene: TRBD2
J gene: TRBJ2-5
clone size: few
CDR3 length: 15

CDR3 DNA: TGTGCCAGCAGTTTATTATCCGGGGGCGGCGAGCAGTACTTC
CDR3 protein: CASSLLSGGGEQYF
V gene: TRBV28
D gene: .
J gene: TRBJ2-7
clone size: many
CDR3 length: 14

CDR3 DNA: TGCGCCAGCAGCGCCAATCAAGCCAAAAACATTCAGTACTTC
CDR3 protein: CASSANQAKNIQYF
V gene: TRBV5-1
D gene: .
J gene: TRBJ2-4
clone size: many
CDR3 length: 14

CDR3 DNA: TGTGCCAGCAGCCCGCCCGGGACTACTAATGAGCAGTTCTTC
CDR3 protein: CASSPPGTTNEQFF
V gene: TRBV4-2
D gene: TRBD2
J gene: TRBJ2-1
clone size: .
CDR3 length: 14

CDR3 DNA: TGTGCCAGCAGCTTACTTGCGCCCTCGGAGACCCAGTACTTC
CDR3 protein: CASSLLAPSETQYF
V gene: TRBV7-8
D gene: .
J gene: TRBJ2-5
clone size: many
CDR3 length: 14

CDR3 DNA: TGTGCCAGCAGCCACGGCACGGGCGGTCAGCCCCAGCATTTT
CDR3 protein: CASSHGTGGQPQHF
V gene: TRBV3-1
D gene: .
J gene: TRBJ1-5
clone size: many
CDR3 length: 14

CDR3 DNA: TGTGCCAGCAGCTTAGTTTCCGGATCTCCCCCCGGGGAGCTGTTTTTT
CDR3 protein: CASSLVSGSPPGELFF
V gene: TRBV7-2
D gene: .
J gene: TRBJ2-2
clone size: .
CDR3 length: 16

CDR3 DNA: TGTGCCAGCAGCTTAGAATGGCGGGACACTGAAGCTTTCTTT
CDR3 protein: CASSLEWRDTEAFF
V gene: TRBV7-2
D gene: .
J gene: TRBJ1-1
clone size: many
CDR3 length: 14

CDR3 DNA: TGCAGCGTTGGGAAGTGGGGTTACTATGGCTACACCTTC
CDR3 protein: CSVGKWGYYGYTF
V gene: TRBV29-1
D gene: .
J gene: TRBJ1-2
clone size: many
CDR3 length: 13

CDR3 DNA: TGTGCCAGCAGTTACTCGAGGGCTAGCCTCTACAATGAGCAGTTCTTC
CDR3 protein: CASSYSRASLYNEQFF
V gene: TRBV6-2/TRBV6-3
D gene: .
J gene: TRBJ2-1
clone size: many
CDR3 length: 16

CDR3 DNA: TGTGCCAGCAGCTTGGGGCGGGAGCGGGAGCAGTACTTC
CDR3 protein: CASSLGREREQYF
V gene: TRBV5-4
D gene: TRBD2
J gene: TRBJ2-7
clone size: many
CDR3 length: 13

CDR3 DNA: TGTGCCAGCAGCGTCGGGACTAGCGGGGACCAAGAGACCCAGTACTTC
CDR3 protein: CASSVGTSGDQETQYF
V gene: TRBV9
D gene: TRBD2
J gene: TRBJ2-5
clone size: many
CDR3 length: 16

CDR3 DNA: TGTGCCATCAGTGCCCTCGGGACTAGCGGGGGAAATACGCAGTATTTT
CDR3 protein: CAISALGTSGGNTQYF
V gene: TRBV10-3
D gene: TRBD2
J gene: TRBJ2-3
clone size: few
CDR3 length: 16

CDR3 DNA: TGTGCCAGCAGCGTAGGGGCGGCGGGGTTTCATGAAAAACTGTTTTTT
CDR3 protein: CASSVGAAGFHEKLFF
V gene: TRBV9
D gene: .
J gene: TRBJ1-4
clone size: many
CDR3 length: 16

CDR3 DNA: TGCGCCAGCAGCTTGTGGAACGCTCCGCAGCAGTTCTTC
CDR3 protein: CASSLWNAPQQFF
V gene: TRBV5-1
D gene: .
J gene: TRBJ2-1
clone size: many
CDR3 length: 13

CDR3 DNA: TGTGCCAGCAGTATCCTTCTAGGACAAGAGACCCAGTACTTC
CDR3 protein: CASSILLGQETQYF
V gene: TRBV6-2/TRBV6-3
D gene: .
J gene: TRBJ2-5
clone size: few
CDR3 length: 14

CDR3 DNA: TGCAGTGCCCCAGTACGGTTCTTTGACTATGAGCAGTTCTTC
CDR3 protein: CSAPVRFFDYEQFF
V gene: TRBV20-1
D gene: .
J gene: TRBJ2-1
clone size: many
CDR3 length: 14

CDR3 DNA: TGCAGTGCCATTGACCCTAGCACAGATACGCAGTATTTT
CDR3 protein: CSAIDPSTDTQYF
V gene: TRBV20-1
D gene: .
J gene: TRBJ2-3
clone size: few
CDR3 length: 13

CDR3 DNA: TGTGCCAGCAGCCAGGACGGGCCCGCCGGGTTTAAAGAGACCCAGTACTTC
CDR3 protein: CASSQDGPAGFKETQYF
V gene: TRBV4-2
D gene: .
J gene: TRBJ2-5
clone size: many
CDR3 length: 17

CDR3 DNA: TGTGCCACCAAAACTGGGACAGGGGATTACTACGAGCAGTACTTC
CDR3 protein: CATKTGTGDYYEQYF
V gene: TRBV7-2
D gene: TRBD1
J gene: TRBJ2-7
clone size: few
CDR3 length: 15

CDR3 DNA: TGTGCCAGCAGCCAAGCTGGCGGGCGGTACAATGAGCAGTTCTTC
CDR3 protein: CASSQAGGRYNEQFF
V gene: TRBV3-1
D gene: .
J gene: TRBJ2-1
clone size: .
CDR3 length: 15

CDR3 DNA: TGCGCCAGCAGCTCGGGACAGGCTGCTTACAATGAGCAGTTCTTC
CDR3 protein: CASSSGQAAYNEQFF
V gene: TRBV5-1
D gene: TRBD1
J gene: TRBJ2-1
clone size: many
CDR3 length: 15

CDR3 DNA: TGTGCCAGCAGCCTACTCTCCTTCAATGAGCAGTTCTTC
CDR3 protein: CASSLLSFNEQFF
V gene: TRBV7-2
D gene: .
J gene: TRBJ2-1
clone size: .
CDR3 length: 13

CDR3 DNA: TGCAGCGGCGAGGGCGTGGACAGGTACTCCTACAATGAGCAGTTCTTC
CDR3 protein: CSGEGVDRYSYNEQFF
V gene: TRBV29-1
D gene: TRBD1
J gene: TRBJ2-1
clone size: many
CDR3 length: 16

CDR3 DNA: TGTGCCAGCAGCGCCTATACAGGGGGCGAGCAGTACTTC
CDR3 protein: CASSAYTGGEQYF
V gene: TRBV12-3/TRBV12-4
D gene: TRBD1
J gene: TRBJ2-7
clone size: many
CDR3 length: 13

CDR3 DNA: TGTGCCAGCAGCGTAGGTGTAGGGTTTGTCGGAGCTTTCTTT
CDR3 protein: CASSVGVGFVGAFF
V gene: TRBV9
D gene: .
J gene: TRBJ1-1
clone size: many
CDR3 length: 14

CDR3 DNA: TGTGCCAGCTCACCGGGGGTTCTAGAGTACAATGAGCAGTTCTTC
CDR3 protein: CASSPGVLEYNEQFF
V gene: TRBV18
D gene: .
J gene: TRBJ2-1
clone size: .
CDR3 length: 15

CDR3 DNA: TGTGCCAGCAGTAAATACCGGGACTTCGGAGGCTACACCTTC
CDR3 protein: CASSKYRDFGGYTF
V gene: TRBV6-1
D gene: .
J gene: TRBJ1-2
clone size: many
CDR3 length: 14

CDR3 DNA: TGCGCCAGCAGTGGAGACCCCTTGGATACGCAGTATTTT
CDR3 protein: CASSGDPLDTQYF
V gene: TRBV10-2
D gene: .
J gene: TRBJ2-3
clone size: few
CDR3 length: 13

CDR3 DNA: TGTGCCAGCAGGGTGAATCAGGCCCCGAACACTGAAGCTTTCTTT
CDR3 protein: CASRVNQAPNTEAFF
V gene: TRBV6-4
D gene: .
J gene: TRBJ1-1
clone size: many
CDR3 length: 15

CDR3 DNA: TGTGCCAGTAGTCGTGATCGATCGGGCCGCAGATACAATGAGCAGTTCTTC
CDR3 protein: CASSRDRSGRRYNEQFF
V gene: TRBV19
D gene: .
J gene: TRBJ2-1
clone size: .
CDR3 length: 17

CDR3 DNA: TGTGCCAGCAGCTCAATGGGGGAAAAACTGTTTTTT
CDR3 protein: CASSSMGEKLFF
V gene: TRBV27
D gene: .
J gene: TRBJ1-4
clone size: many
CDR3 length: 12

CDR3 DNA: TGTGCCAGCATTAGCGGGCACTCCTACAATGAGCAGTTCTTC
CDR3 protein: CASISGHSYNEQFF
V gene: TRBV28
D gene: TRBD2
J gene: TRBJ2-1
clone size: many
CDR3 length: 14

CDR3 DNA: TGTGCCAGCAACGAATCCTGGGACACCCGGAGAGAAAAACTGTTTTTT
CDR3 protein: CASNESWDTRREKLFF
V gene: TRBV28
D gene: .
J gene: TRBJ1-4
clone size: many
CDR3 length: 16

CDR3 DNA: TGCGCCAGCAGTGCGGGACGGATTAACTATGGCTACACCTTC
CDR3 protein: CASSAGRINYGYTF
V gene: TRBV4-1
D gene: .
J gene: TRBJ1-2
clone size: many
CDR3 length: 14

CDR3 DNA: TGTGCCAGCAGTTTAGGAGGGCGTGGGGAAGCTTTCTTT
CDR3 protein: CASSLGGRGEAFF
V gene: TRBV12-3/TRBV12-4
D gene: .
J gene: TRBJ1-1
clone size: many
CDR3 length: 13

CDR3 DNA: TGCGCCAGCAGCTTGGGACAGTCAAAGGGGGATACGCAGTATTTT
CDR3 protein: CASSLGQSKGDTQYF
V gene: TRBV5-1
D gene: .
J gene: TRBJ2-3
clone size: many
CDR3 length: 15